These 2 T cell receptor beta chains share one sample of origin, sequenced in a study of CD8+CD57+ T cells in acquired aplastic anemia. TCR beta VDJ and CDR3 profiles were obtained from a genomic DNA template. TCRdb itself ran the reads through MiXCR, one entry per CDR3 protein. The table lists about 270,000 distinct CDR3 sequences, about 56% of them singletons. Sequenced material: sorted CD4+, CD8+, or CD8+CD57+ T cells (not recorded which) from PBMCs. These receptors came from a human donor with severe aplastic anemia or a healthy control (not recorded which).

The CDR3 DNA reads TGTGCCAGCAGCCGTTCAGGGAACACTGAAGCTTTCTTT. It encodes CASSRSGNTEAFF. The chain uses TRBV14 and TRBJ1-1; no reliable D call. The germline V gene has CDR1 SGHDN and CDR2 FVKESK. CDR3 length: 13 amino acids. V was cut by 4 bases and J by 1 base, with 7 bases left in between.

This clonotype was observed many times. The V call is TRBV6-5, the J call TRBJ1-2, with 7 bases identical to TRBD1. Germline assignment: CDR1 MNHEY and CDR2 SVGAGI. This CDR3 has 13 amino acids. With 4 bases clipped from V and 8 bases from J, the junction kept 7 bases outside the gene matches. As DNA, the CDR3 is TGTGCCAGCAGTTCCCCGCCAGGGGGAGGCTACACCTTC. Translated, it gives CASSSPPGGGYTF.